This TCR beta chain was captured in a study of beta chain features in type 1 diabetes. Study-level results: Shorter TCRB CDR3s, moderately but significantly so, marked every one of the four CD4+ subsets in Type 1 diabetes patients.

Every isolated RNA sample was fully reverse transcribed, so sequencing captured expressed TCRB transcripts. An average of about 3.4 million reads was obtained for naive, central memory and regulatory T cell samples. Profiling relied on immunoSEQ multiplex PCR, and the TCRdb table lists in-frame clones only, not all of them. The data show around 150,000 clones, roughly 63% seen once. Trimming left V 4 bases short and J 3 bases short, with 9 bases between. Per germline, CDR1 SGHDT and CDR2 YYEEEE. This CDR3 spans 13 amino acids. A word on this clone: Its antigen is currently unknown.

The sequenced sample was naive CD4+ T cells from blood. This chain joins TRBV5-6 and TRBJ2-3; tentative D call: TRBD2 (5 bases). The receptor's source is a man aged 30 to 45 with type 1 diabetes. The CDR3 nucleotides are TGTGCCAGCAGCCTGCGGGTGACAGATACGCAGTATTTT. Residues: CASSLRVTDTQYF.